The entry that follows covers one T cell receptor beta chain sequence. One entry per CDR3 protein, called by TCRdb with MiXCR from the 5' RACE reads. Here the sample spans hundreds of thousands of distinct CDR3 sequences, approximately 24% being singletons. This CDR3 contains 15 residues. The germline CDR1 and CDR2 sequences are SGHRS and YFSETQ. Between the trimmed V and J ends, which lost 7 bases and 8 bases, there was a span of 21 bases. The sample originates from a study of identical twins. The same data also went into a second study, on T cells expressing NK-cell markers. That paper adds: Alpha-beta TCR T cells were the sole sorting target in several experiments, owing to an anti-gamma-delta TCR antibody. A range of about 1.0-7.5% of CD8+ T cells consisted of dominant NKG2C+ clonotypes in more than five donors. In four donors, these clonotypes also led the CD3+CD56-NKG2C+ fraction.

This sequence originates from a woman under 30 in good health. The sequenced sample was CD4+ T cells sorted from blood. The chain links TRBV5-1 to TRBJ1-4, with a tentative D call TRBD1 (5 bases). DNA for the CDR3: TGCGCCAGCGGACTTGATACCGGGACGATCGAAAAACTGTTTTTT. Translated: CASGLDTGTIEKLFF.